This T cell receptor (beta chain) was sequenced in a study of shared clonotypes between healthy human individuals. Sequencing used immunoSEQ multiplex PCR; TCRdb keeps in-frame clones, though not all of them. The sample includes around 1,900,000 clones, around 93% of them seen just once. V lost 5 bases, J lost 11 bases, and 15 bases lay in between. The CDR3 runs to 12 residues. Germline loops: CDR1 SEHNR, CDR2 FQNEAQ (reference sequence). Positive CCR7 selection of CD45RO-negative cells yielded the naive CD8 cells, and terminally differentiated effector memory CD45RA+ cells were excluded. This chain uses TRBV7-9 with TRBJ1-1, with D uncertain. Specimen: naive CD8+ T cells from PBMCs. The clonotype comes from a man aged 18 to 35 in good health. Some clones in this sample may be carry-over from other donors' samples. Written as DNA, the CDR3 is TGTGCCAGCAGCCCCTGGTTTGGTGGGGCTTTCTTT. It is translated as CASSPWFGGAFF.